The 13 T cell receptor beta chains presented below share a single source sample, sequenced in a study of CD8 T cells in ankylosing spondylitis. Their antigen targets remain unknown. TCRdb recomputed calls from the 5' RACE reads with MiXCR, one row per CDR3 protein. The sample comprises 450,000 to 550,000 distinct CDR3 sequences, roughly 5.3% of which are singletons, and roughly 3.5% rests with the top ten. General observations from the study: A TCR beta motif made of about 8 highly homologous variants seemed typical of ankylosing spondylitis blood.

The material sequenced was blood, either unsorted or a sorted T cell fraction (not recorded which). All receptors come from a male donor with ankylosing spondylitis.

Ten or more counts support this clonotype. The rearrangement links TRBV5-5 to TRBJ1-2; D not certain. The V gene lost 1 base and the J gene lost 3 bases, with 10 bases spanning the gap. The CDR3 is made up of 14 amino acids. The germline V gene encodes CDR1 SGHKS and CDR2 YYEKEE (reference sequence). The CDR3 sequence is CASSLQENDYGYTF. The CDR3 DNA is TGTGCCAGCAGCTTGCAGGAGAATGACTATGGCTACACCTTC.

This clonotype was recorded many times. This chain's CDR3 is CASSLDPAHNEQFF. Here the CDR3 DNA reads TGTGCCAGCAGTCTGGACCCCGCCCACAATGAGCAGTTCTTC. This sequence joins TRBV12-3 or TRBV12-4 and TRBJ2-1; D not resolved. The CDR3 covers 14 residues. Trimming cost V 5 bases and J 5 bases, with 13 bases left between them.

CDR3: CASSPASGNSYNEQFF. The CDR3 DNA sequence: TGTGCCAGCTCACCAGCTAGCGGGAACTCCTACAATGAGCAGTTCTTC. The chain has TRBV18 and TRBJ2-1; 9 bases are a match to TRBD2. The CDR3 runs 16 residues. The junction had 2 bases not matched to a gene; V was cut back by 2 bases and J by 0 bases. The germline V gene has CDR1 KGHSH and CDR2 LQKENI. The full variable domain, its missing parts supplied by reference TRBV18 and TRBJ2-1, is NAGVMQNPRHLVRRRGQEARLRCSPMKGHSHVYWYRQLPEEGLKFMVYLQKENIIDESGMPKERFSAEFPKEGPSILRIQQVVRGDSAAYFCASSPASGNSYNEQFFGPGTRLTVL.

This clonotype was counted ten times or more. The J gene is TRBJ2-7, the V gene TRBV20-1; 9 bases are a match to TRBD2. CDR1 is DFQATT and CDR2 is SNEGSKA in the germline V gene (reference sequence). CDR3 length equals 14 residues. J was trimmed by 5 bases and V by 0 bases; bases with no gene match: 5. The chain's CDR3 is CSAREALAGNEQYF. The CDR3 region has the DNA TGCAGTGCTAGAGAAGCACTAGCGGGTAACGAGCAGTACTTC.

This clonotype was detected ten times or more. This chain uses TRBV5-1 with TRBJ2-7; a weak D match, TRBD2 (5 bases). Trimming cost V 4 bases and J 7 bases, with 24 bases left between them. CDR3 length: 16 amino acids. The germline V gene has CDR1 SGHRS and CDR2 YFSETQ. The CDR3 loop is CASSPRERLLLREQYF. Here the CDR3 DNA reads TGCGCCAGCAGCCCCCGTGAGCGGTTACTTCTACGAGAGCAGTACTTC.

This clonotype was counted at least ten times. This chain's CDR3 is CSASLPGNNEKLFF. As DNA, the CDR3 is TGCAGTGCTAGTTTGCCTGGAAATAATGAAAAACTGTTTTTT. The chain uses TRBV20-1 and TRBJ1-4; D not resolved. The CDR3 loop spans 14 amino acids. Trimming removed 3 bases at V and 4 bases at J, with 12 bases between. Looked up from germline, CDR1 is DFQATT and CDR2 is SNEGSKA (reference sequence).

Worth noting for this clonotype: A read error may explain this, as a much larger clone is one base away. CDR3 region: CASTPDRNYGYTF. CDR3 DNA: TGTGCCAGCACCCCGGACAGGAACTATGGCTACACCTTC. V and J are TRBV28 and TRBJ1-2, with TRBD1 identical over 7 bases. The CDR3 has 13 residues. Germline V gives CDR1 MDHEN, CDR2 SYDVKM. V shed 7 bases, J shed 2 bases, and the junction held 4 bases outside the gene matches.

This clonotype was found many times. The chain carries TRBV18 and TRBJ2-1; 7 positions agree with TRBD2. This CDR3 has 15 residues. Trimming cost V 2 bases and J 3 bases; bases outside gene matches: 4. The V gene's germline CDR1 is KGHSH and CDR2 LQKENI. The CDR3 loop reads CASSPGAGVYNEQFF. The CDR3 DNA reads TGTGCCAGCTCACCAGGGGCGGGAGTCTACAATGAGCAGTTCTTC.

This sequence joins TRBV11-2 and TRBJ2-1, with 9 positions matching TRBD2. This CDR3 has 16 amino acids. Germline V CDR1 and CDR2: SGHAT, FQNNGV. Trimming cost V 5 bases and J 3 bases; bases outside gene matches: 8. The CDR3 DNA reads TGTGCCAGCAGCCCCATGTCGCGGGGGGGCTACAATGAGCAGTTCTTC. It encodes CASSPMSRGGYNEQFF.

This clonotype was counted ten times or more. The V gene is TRBV20-1, the J gene TRBJ2-3; no definite D call. Germline V gene lookup returns CDR1 DFQATT and CDR2 SNEGSKA (reference sequence). V was trimmed by 2 bases and J by 6 bases, leaving 12 bases between them. The CDR3 length is 13 residues. In nucleotides, the CDR3 is TGCAGTGCTAGACATATGGGCCGGGATACGCAGTATTTT. It is translated as CSARHMGRDTQYF.

This clonotype was counted only a few times. This chain links TRBV5-1 with TRBJ2-3; 11 nucleotides agree with TRBD2. Per the germline V gene, CDR1 is SGHRS and CDR2 is YFSETQ. V lost 4 bases to trimming and J lost 5 bases; unmatched junction nucleotides: 6. This CDR3 comprises 15 residues. CDR3 nucleotide sequence: TGCGCCAGCAGCAAAGGGACTAGCGGAGGAGATACGCAGTATTTT. This codes for CASSKGTSGGDTQYF.

The chain combines TRBV2 with TRBJ1-2; 8 bases match TRBD1. The trim removed 6 bases at V and 4 bases at J, leaving 13 bases unmatched. This CDR3 region has 16 residues. Germline lookup yields CDR1 SNHLY and CDR2 FYNNEI. The CDR3 region has the DNA TGTGCCAGCAGGACGCGACAGGGGCCTTTAGTCTATGGCTACACCTTC. Protein: CASRTRQGPLVYGYTF.

In this sample, this clonotype turned up many times. The V gene is TRBV29-1, the J gene TRBJ2-1, with TRBD1 matching 7 bases. CDR1 and CDR2 (germline): SQVTM, ANQGSEA. This CDR3 comprises 18 residues. V lost 6 bases and J lost 1; bases outside the gene matches: 18. The CDR3 protein is CSVPSLGRTGSSYNEQFF. The CDR3 nucleotides are TGCAGCGTACCGTCTTTGGGCCGGACAGGTTCGTCCTACAATGAGCAGTTCTTC.